The next 20 T cell receptor beta chains were all read from a single sample in a study of CD8+ T cells in alopecia areata (dated by TCRdb to the late 2010s). Receptor libraries were prepared by the immunoSEQ multiplex PCR assay. For TCR sequencing, RNA was extracted from every sample and reverse transcribed into cDNA to serve as template. TCRdb stores this immuneACCESS table with in-frame sequences only. Part of the clones is absent; in the studies checked, under half of the shortfall reflects unresolved V genes, and no reason is known for the rest. The sample table shows 150,000 to 200,000 clones, and approximately 59% are seen once. The top ten clones comprise roughly 17% of the sample. What the treatment or condition label conveys for this sample: oral pan-JAK inhibitor, 5-10 mg twice daily. The material sequenced was CD4+ T cells sorted from blood, taken between weeks 55 and 65, from a patient treated with tofacitinib. Receptors were obtained from a human donor with alopecia areata.

CDR3 loop: CASSLGTSSDTQYF. The CDR3 DNA follows: TGCGCCAGCAGCTTGGGGACTAGCTCAGATACGCAGTATTTT. This rearrangement joins TRBV5-1 to TRBJ2-3; 8 positions match TRBD2. Germline-derived CDR1 and CDR2 are SGHRS and YFSETQ. The length of the CDR3 is 14 residues. The junction had 1 base not matched to a gene; V was cut back by 0 bases and J by 4 bases.

As for this clone: Other DNA sequences of this sample code for an identical CDR3. V usage is TRBV5-1 and J usage is TRBJ1-4; D is ambiguous. Germline CDR1 and CDR2: SGHRS and YFSETQ. V gave up 4 bases and J gave up 2 bases, with 12 bases separating them. The CDR3 extends over 15 amino acids. Written as DNA, the CDR3 is TGCGCCAGCAGCCCGGCGGGGAGTACTAATGAAAAACTGTTTTTT. It is translated as CASSPAGSTNEKLFF.

This chain links TRBV4-2 with TRBJ2-4; the D is unclear. The CDR3 totals 16 residues. CDR1 LGHNA and CDR2 YNFKEQ come from the germline V gene. Trimming took 1 base from V and 0 from J, leaving 10 bases between them. The CDR3 DNA reads TGTGCCAGCAGCCAAGCAGCCCAGCTAGCCAAAAACATTCAGTACTTC. This encodes CASSQAAQLAKNIQYF.

This chain connects TRBV6-5 to TRBJ2-5; maybe TRBD2 (6 bases). Germline lookup yields CDR1 MNHEY and CDR2 SVGAGI. V was trimmed by 4 bases and J by 5 bases, leaving 17 bases between them. The CDR3 is made up of 15 amino acids. The CDR3 is CASSLRRGDRETQYF. CDR3 DNA: TGTGCCAGCAGTTTACGGCGGGGCGACCGGGAGACCCAGTACTTC.

The J gene is TRBJ1-1, the V gene TRBV6-5, with 8 bases lining up with TRBD1. The germline V gene encodes CDR1 MNHEY and CDR2 SVGAGI. The length of the CDR3 is 13 residues. CDR3 protein: CGRRGQGITEAFF. The CDR3 DNA reads as TGTGGTAGGCGAGGACAGGGAATTACTGAAGCTTTCTTT.

The J gene is TRBJ2-5, the V gene TRBV27; maybe TRBD1 (6 bases). Germline values: CDR1 MNHEY, CDR2 SMNVEV (reference sequence). V shed 4 bases and J shed 5 bases, with 11 bases lying between them. The CDR3 loop spans 13 amino acids. The CDR3 sequence is CASSSQGRETQYF. Here the CDR3 DNA reads TGTGCCAGCAGTTCACAGGGTAGGGAGACCCAGTACTTC.

The chain employs TRBV6-5 and TRBJ2-4; TRBD1 or TRBD2 may be the D gene (5 bases each). CDR1 is MNHEY, CDR2 SVGAGI, per germline. V lost 8 bases and J 4 bases, leaving 15 bases between the germline ends. There are 14 residues in the CDR3. The CDR3 DNA follows: TGTGCCAGCTCCCCTGGGACGGCGAAAAACATTCAGTACTTC. The encoded protein is CASSPGTAKNIQYF.

This clone was detected only a few times. This chain joins TRBV5-1 and TRBJ2-3; D unclear. Deletions cut 1 base from V and 1 base from J, with 10 bases between. This CDR3 is built from 15 residues. Germline CDR1 and CDR2: SGHRS and YFSETQ. CDR3 nucleotides: TGCGCCAGCAGCTTGAGGGCCCCAGGCACAGATACGCAGTATTTT. It specifies CASSLRAPGTDTQYF.

The chain joins TRBV7-9 to TRBJ1-6, with D possibly TRBD1 on 6 matching bases. Germline assignment: CDR1 SEHNR and CDR2 FQNEAQ (reference sequence). The CDR3 is made up of 13 amino acids. V lost 3 bases and J lost 8, with 8 bases in between. The CDR3 is CASSFAGDSPLHF. The CDR3, as DNA: TGTGCCAGCAGCTTTGCAGGGGATTCACCCCTCCACTTT.

J is TRBJ1-5 and V is TRBV4-1; possibly TRBD1 for D (5 bases). Germline CDR1 is MGHRA and CDR2 is YSYEKL. V lost 3 bases and J 0 bases, leaving 6 bases between the germline ends. The CDR3 length is 14 residues. The CDR3 loop is CASSHRVSNQPQHF. The CDR3 region has the DNA TGCGCCAGCAGCCACAGGGTTAGCAATCAGCCCCAGCATTTT.

In this sample, this clone turned up a few times. The genes are TRBV30 and TRBJ2-3; D remains unclear. Germline lookup yields CDR1 GTSNPN and CDR2 SVGIG (reference sequence). The CDR3 totals 13 residues. V gave up 6 bases and J gave up 0 bases, with 10 bases separating them. The CDR3 sequence is CACRPASTDTQYF. CDR3 nucleotides: TGTGCCTGTCGACCGGCTAGCACAGATACGCAGTATTTT.

This clone was observed once. This specimen includes other DNA sequences encoding the same CDR3. Here the CDR3 reads CASSLVGEKLFF. Here the CDR3 DNA reads TGTGCCAGCAGCTTGGTTGGAGAAAAACTGTTTTTT. The chain combines TRBV7-9 with TRBJ1-4, with unresolved D. Trimming pared 3 bases from V and 8 bases from J, leaving 7 bases between. This CDR3 region has 12 residues. Germline V CDR1 and CDR2: SEHNR, FQNEAQ (reference sequence). The variable domain in full, with the rest retrieved from reference TRBV7-9 and TRBJ1-4, is DTGVSQNPRHKITKRGQNVTFRCDPISEHNRLYWYRQTLGQGPEFLTYFQNEAQLEKSRLLSDRFSAERPKGSFSTLEIQRTEQGDSAMYLCASSLVGEKLFFGSGTQLSVL.

V is TRBV6-5 and J is TRBJ2-7, with 7 bases fitting TRBD2. Germline CDR1 reads MNHEY; CDR2 reads SVGAGI. V trimming: 6 bases; J trimming: 2 bases; junction bases outside the gene matches: 1. This CDR3 contains 12 residues. CDR3 DNA sequence: TGTGCCAGCAGGGGAGGGACCTACGAGCAGTACTTC. Translated: CASRGGTYEQYF.

As to this clone: A read error likely explains this, since a far larger clone differs by one base. The chain recombines TRBV7-8 with TRBJ2-1; TRBD2 agrees at 11 bases. Unmatched junction bases numbered 24, after V lost 4 bases and J lost 10 bases. This CDR3 is 20 amino acids long. Germline CDR1 and CDR2: SGHVS and FQNEAQ. The CDR3 DNA sequence: TGTGCCAGCAGCTCCCTTATCGCTAGCGGGGGGCGTAGATACTCCTACGAGCAGTTCTTC. Amino acid sequence: CASSSLIASGGRRYSYEQFF.

This sequence joins TRBV4-2 and TRBJ2-3; TRBD1 agrees at 8 bases. Germline assignment: CDR1 LGHNA and CDR2 YNFKEQ. The CDR3 runs 17 residues. V shed 2 bases and J 4 bases; nucleotides not matched to a gene: 11. The CDR3 DNA sequence: TGTGCCAGCAGCCAAATTGTTCTCGGACAGGGCCCAGATACGCAGTATTTT. This gives the protein CASSQIVLGQGPDTQYF.

This clone was picked up a small number of times. The rearrangement joins TRBV30 to TRBJ1-5; tentatively, D is TRBD1 (5 bases). Trimming took 4 bases from V and 3 from J, leaving 13 bases between them. Germline CDR1 is GTSNPN and CDR2 is SVGIG (reference sequence). The length of the CDR3 is 14 residues. CDR3 DNA: TGTGCCTGGAATGGGGGACCGATCAATCAGCCCCAGCATTTT. Translation gives CAWNGGPINQPQHF.

This sequence joins TRBV14 and TRBJ1-1; D perhaps matches TRBD1 (6 bases). The CDR3 consists of 16 residues. V lost 3 bases to trimming and J lost 2 bases, with 16 bases between them. Germline CDR1 is SGHDN and CDR2 is FVKESK. Here the CDR3 reads CASSQPRGTLNTEAFF. In DNA form, the CDR3 reads TGTGCCAGCAGCCAGCCGCGGGGGACACTTAACACTGAAGCTTTCTTT.

The chain uses TRBV7-9 and TRBJ1-2; 7 bases are a match to TRBD1. The CDR3 has 16 amino acids. CDR1 is SEHNR, CDR2 FQNEAQ, per germline (reference sequence). V was clipped by 1 base and J by 2 bases; unmatched bases: 7. The chain's CDR3 is CASSLVATGNNYGYTF. DNA for the CDR3: TGTGCCAGCAGCTTAGTCGCGACAGGGAACAACTATGGCTACACCTTC.

The J gene is TRBJ2-4, the V gene TRBV9; TRBD2 is a possible D gene (6 bases). CDR3 length: 14 residues. V lost 0 bases to trimming and J lost 6 bases, with 10 bases between them. Germline V CDR1 and CDR2: SGDLS, YYNGEE. CDR3 nucleotide sequence: TGTGCCAGCAGCGTAGAGACTAGGGGAAACATTCAGTACTTC. It encodes CASSVETRGNIQYF.

V gene TRBV18 combines with J gene TRBJ2-7, with D tentatively TRBD1 (6 bases). The V gene's germline CDR1 is KGHSH and CDR2 LQKENI. The CDR3 runs to 15 residues. Trimming left V 2 bases short and J 0 bases short, with 11 bases between. The CDR3 sequence is CASSPKGDPSYEQYF. The CDR3 nucleotides are TGTGCCAGCTCACCAAAGGGGGATCCCTCCTACGAGCAGTACTTC.